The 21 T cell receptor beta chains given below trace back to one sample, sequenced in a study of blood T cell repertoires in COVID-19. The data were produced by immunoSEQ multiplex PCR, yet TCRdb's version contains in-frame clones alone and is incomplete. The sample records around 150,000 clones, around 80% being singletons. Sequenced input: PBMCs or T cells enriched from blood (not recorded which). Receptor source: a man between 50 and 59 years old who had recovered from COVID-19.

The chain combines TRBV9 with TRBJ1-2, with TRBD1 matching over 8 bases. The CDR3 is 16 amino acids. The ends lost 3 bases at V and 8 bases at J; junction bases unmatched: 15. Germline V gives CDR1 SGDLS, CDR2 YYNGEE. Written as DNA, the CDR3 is TGTGCCAGCAGCGACCCGGGACAGGCGGATCTGAGAGGCTACACCTTC. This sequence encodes CASSDPGQADLRGYTF.

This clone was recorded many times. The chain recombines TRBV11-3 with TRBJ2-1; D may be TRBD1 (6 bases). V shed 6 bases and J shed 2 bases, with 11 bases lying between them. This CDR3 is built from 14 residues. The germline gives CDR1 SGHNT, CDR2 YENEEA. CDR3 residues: CASSYRTAYNEQFF. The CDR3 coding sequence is TGTGCCAGCAGTTACCGGACAGCCTACAATGAGCAGTTCTTC.

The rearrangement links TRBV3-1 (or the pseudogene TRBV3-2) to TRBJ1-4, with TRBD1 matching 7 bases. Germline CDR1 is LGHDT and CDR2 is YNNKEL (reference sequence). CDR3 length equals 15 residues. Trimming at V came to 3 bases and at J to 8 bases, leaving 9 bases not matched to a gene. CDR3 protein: CASSQLTGLGEKLFF. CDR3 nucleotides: TGTGCCAGCAGCCAGCTGACAGGGCTAGGGGAAAAACTGTTTTTT.

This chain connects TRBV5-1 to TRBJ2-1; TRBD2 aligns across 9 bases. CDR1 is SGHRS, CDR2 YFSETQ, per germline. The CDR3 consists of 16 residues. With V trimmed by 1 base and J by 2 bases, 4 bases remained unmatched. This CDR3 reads CASSLNLAGPYNEQFF. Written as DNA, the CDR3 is TGCGCCAGCAGCTTGAACCTAGCGGGGCCCTACAATGAGCAGTTCTTC.

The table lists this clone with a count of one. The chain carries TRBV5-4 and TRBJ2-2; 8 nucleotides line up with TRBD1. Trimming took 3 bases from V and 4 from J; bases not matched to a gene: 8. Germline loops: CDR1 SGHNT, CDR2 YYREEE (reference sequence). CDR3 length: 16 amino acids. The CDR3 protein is CASSYRQGIGTGELFF. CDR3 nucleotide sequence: TGTGCCAGCAGCTATAGACAGGGGATCGGCACCGGGGAGCTGTTTTTT.

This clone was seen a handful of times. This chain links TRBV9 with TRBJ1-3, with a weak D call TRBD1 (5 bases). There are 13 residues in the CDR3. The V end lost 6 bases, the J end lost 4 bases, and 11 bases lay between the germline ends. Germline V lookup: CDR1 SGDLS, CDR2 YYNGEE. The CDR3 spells CASTGGGGNTIYF. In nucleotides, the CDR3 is TGTGCCAGCACCGGGGGAGGGGGAAACACCATATATTTT.

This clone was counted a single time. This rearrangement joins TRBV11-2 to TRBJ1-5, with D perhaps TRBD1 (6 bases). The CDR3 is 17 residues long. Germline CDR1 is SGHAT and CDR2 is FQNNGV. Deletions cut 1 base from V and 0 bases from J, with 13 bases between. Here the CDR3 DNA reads TGTGCCAGCAGCTTAGGTGGACAGCCTAATAGCAATCAGCCCCAGCATTTT. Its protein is CASSLGGQPNSNQPQHF.

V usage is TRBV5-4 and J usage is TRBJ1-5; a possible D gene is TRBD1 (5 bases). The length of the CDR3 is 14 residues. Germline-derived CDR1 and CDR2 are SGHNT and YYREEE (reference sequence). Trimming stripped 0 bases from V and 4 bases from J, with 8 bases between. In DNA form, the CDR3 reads TGTGCCAGCAGCTTGGCTGGGACTAATCAGCCCCAGCATTTT. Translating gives CASSLAGTNQPQHF.

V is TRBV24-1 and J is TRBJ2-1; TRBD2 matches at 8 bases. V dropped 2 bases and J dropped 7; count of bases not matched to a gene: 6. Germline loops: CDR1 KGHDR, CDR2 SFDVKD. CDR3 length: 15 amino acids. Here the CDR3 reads CATSDSGTRSNEQFF. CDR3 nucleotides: TGTGCCACCAGTGATTCCGGGACTAGGTCAAATGAGCAGTTCTTC.

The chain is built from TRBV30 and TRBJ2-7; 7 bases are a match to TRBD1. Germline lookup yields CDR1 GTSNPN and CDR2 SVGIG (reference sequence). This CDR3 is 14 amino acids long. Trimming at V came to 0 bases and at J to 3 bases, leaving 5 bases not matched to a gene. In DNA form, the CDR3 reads TGTGCCTGGAGTGTGGGCAGGGGGAGCTACGAGCAGTACTTC. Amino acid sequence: CAWSVGRGSYEQYF. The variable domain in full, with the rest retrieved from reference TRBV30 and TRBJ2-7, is SQTIHQWPATLVQPVGSPLSLECTVEGTSNPNLYWYRQAAGRGLQLLFYSVGIGQISSEVPQNLSASRPQDRQFILSSKKLLLSDSGFYLCAWSVGRGSYEQYFGPGTRLTVT.

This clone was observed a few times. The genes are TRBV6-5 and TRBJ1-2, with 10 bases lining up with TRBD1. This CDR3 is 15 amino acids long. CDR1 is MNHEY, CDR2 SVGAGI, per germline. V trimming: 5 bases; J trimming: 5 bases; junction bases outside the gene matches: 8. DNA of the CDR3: TGTGCCAGCAGTCCCGGGGTGGGACAGGGGTATGGCTACACCTTC. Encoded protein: CASSPGVGQGYGYTF.

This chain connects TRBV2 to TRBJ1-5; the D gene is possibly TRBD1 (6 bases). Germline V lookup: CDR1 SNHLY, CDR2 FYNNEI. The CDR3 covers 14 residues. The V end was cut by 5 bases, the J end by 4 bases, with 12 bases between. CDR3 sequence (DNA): TGTGCCAGCAGTACGGGGCAGGGGAATCAGCCCCAGCATTTT. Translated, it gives CASSTGQGNQPQHF.

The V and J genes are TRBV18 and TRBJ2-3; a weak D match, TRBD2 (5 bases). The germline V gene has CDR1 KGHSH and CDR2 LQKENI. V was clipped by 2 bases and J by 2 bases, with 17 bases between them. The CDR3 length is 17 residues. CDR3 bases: TGTGCCAGCTCACCAGTTAAACCGGGGATTGTCACAGATACGCAGTATTTT. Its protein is CASSPVKPGIVTDTQYF.

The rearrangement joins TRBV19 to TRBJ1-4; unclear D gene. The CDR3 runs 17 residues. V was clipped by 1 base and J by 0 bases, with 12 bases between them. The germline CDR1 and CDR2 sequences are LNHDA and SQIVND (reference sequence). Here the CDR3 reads CASSIVAGISTNEKLFF. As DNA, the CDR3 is TGTGCCAGTAGTATAGTTGCGGGCATCTCAACTAATGAAAAACTGTTTTTT.

CDR3 amino acids: CASETGFLSGNTIYF. DNA of the CDR3: TGTGCCAGCGAAACAGGCTTTCTCTCTGGAAACACCATATATTTT. This chain uses TRBV7-9 with TRBJ1-3, with D perhaps matching TRBD1 (5 bases). V was clipped by 8 bases and J by 0 bases, with 14 bases between them. The CDR3 totals 15 residues. From germline, CDR1 is SEHNR and CDR2 FQNEAQ (reference sequence). The full variable domain, rest sourced from reference TRBV7-9 and TRBJ1-3, is DTGVSQNPRHKITKRGQNVTFRCDPISEHNRLYWYRQTLGQGPEFLTYFQNEAQLEKSRLLSDRFSAERPKGSFSTLEIQRTEQGDSAMYLCASETGFLSGNTIYFGEGSWLTVV.

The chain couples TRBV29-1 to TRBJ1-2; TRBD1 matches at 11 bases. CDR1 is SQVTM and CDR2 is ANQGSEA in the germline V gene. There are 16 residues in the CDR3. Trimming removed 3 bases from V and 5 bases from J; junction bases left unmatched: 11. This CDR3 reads CSVESRTGGSMYGYTF. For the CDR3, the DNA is TGCAGCGTTGAGTCGAGGACAGGGGGCTCGATGTATGGCTACACCTTC.

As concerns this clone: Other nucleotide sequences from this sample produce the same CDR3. In nucleotides, the CDR3 is TGCGCCAGCAGCTTGGGCGGAGGCGGTCAGCCCCAGCATTTT. Translating gives CASSLGGGGQPQHF. The rearrangement uses TRBV5-1 and TRBJ1-5, with unresolved D. Trimming took 0 bases from V and 6 from J, leaving 10 bases between them. Germline CDR1 reads SGHRS; CDR2 reads YFSETQ. The CDR3 has 14 amino acids.

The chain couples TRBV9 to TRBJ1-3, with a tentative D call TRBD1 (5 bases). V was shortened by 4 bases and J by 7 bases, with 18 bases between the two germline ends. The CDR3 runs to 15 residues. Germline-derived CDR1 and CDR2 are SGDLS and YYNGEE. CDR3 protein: CASSPSQGTGNTIYF. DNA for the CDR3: TGTGCCAGCAGCCCCTCGCAGGGAACAGGTAACACCATATATTTT.

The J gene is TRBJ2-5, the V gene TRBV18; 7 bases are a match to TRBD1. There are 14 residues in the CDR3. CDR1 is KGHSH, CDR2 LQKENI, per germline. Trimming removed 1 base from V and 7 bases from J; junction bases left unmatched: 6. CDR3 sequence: CASSPQGAGGTQYF. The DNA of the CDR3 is TGTGCCAGCTCACCACAGGGGGCCGGAGGGACCCAGTACTTC.

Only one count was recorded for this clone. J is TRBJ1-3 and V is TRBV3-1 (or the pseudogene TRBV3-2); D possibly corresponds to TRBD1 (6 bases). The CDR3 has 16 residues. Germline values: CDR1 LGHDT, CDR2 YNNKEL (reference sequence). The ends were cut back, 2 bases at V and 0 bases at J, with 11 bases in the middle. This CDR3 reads CASSQFTGSSGNTIYF. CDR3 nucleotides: TGTGCCAGCAGCCAATTTACAGGGAGCTCTGGAAACACCATATATTTT.

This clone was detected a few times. CDR3 in DNA: TGTGCCAGCAGTTCCCAGGGCCTCGGACAGACGCAGTACTTC. Translating gives CASSSQGLGQTQYF. The chain couples TRBV6-5 to TRBJ2-7, with D tentatively TRBD1 (6 bases). The CDR3 is made up of 14 amino acids. Germline CDR1 and CDR2: MNHEY and SVGAGI. V lost 4 bases to trimming and J lost 9 bases, with 19 bases between them.